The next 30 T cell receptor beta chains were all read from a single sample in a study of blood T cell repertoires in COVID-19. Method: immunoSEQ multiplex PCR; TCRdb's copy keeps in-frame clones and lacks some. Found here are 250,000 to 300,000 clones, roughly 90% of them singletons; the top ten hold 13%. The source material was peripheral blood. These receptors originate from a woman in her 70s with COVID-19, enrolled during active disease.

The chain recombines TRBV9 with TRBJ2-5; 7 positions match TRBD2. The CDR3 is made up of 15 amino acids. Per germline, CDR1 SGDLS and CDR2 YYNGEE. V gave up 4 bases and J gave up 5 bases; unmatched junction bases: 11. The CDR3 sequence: CASSQSATSRETQYF. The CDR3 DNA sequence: TGTGCCAGCAGCCAATCGGCGACTAGCAGGGAGACCCAGTACTTC.

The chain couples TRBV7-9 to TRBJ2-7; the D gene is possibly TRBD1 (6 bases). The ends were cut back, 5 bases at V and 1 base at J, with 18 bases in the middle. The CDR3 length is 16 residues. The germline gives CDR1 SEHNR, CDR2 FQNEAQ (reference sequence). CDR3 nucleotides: TGTGCCAGCAGCACGAGTACAGGGTCAGGGTCCTACGAGCAGTACTTC. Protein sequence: CASSTSTGSGSYEQYF.

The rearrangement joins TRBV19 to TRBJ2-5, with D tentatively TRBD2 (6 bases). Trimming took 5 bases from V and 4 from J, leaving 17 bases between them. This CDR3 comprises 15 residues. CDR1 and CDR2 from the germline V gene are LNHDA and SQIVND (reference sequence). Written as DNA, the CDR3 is TGTGCCAGTAGTGGGGCCAGCGGGTATAGAGAGACCCAGTACTTC. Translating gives CASSGASGYRETQYF.

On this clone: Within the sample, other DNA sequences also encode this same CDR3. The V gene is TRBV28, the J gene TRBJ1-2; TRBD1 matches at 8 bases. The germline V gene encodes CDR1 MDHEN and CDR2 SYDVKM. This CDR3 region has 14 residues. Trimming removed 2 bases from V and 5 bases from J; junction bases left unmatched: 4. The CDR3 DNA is TGTGCCAGCAGTTTAGGGACAGGAGATTATGGCTACACCTTC. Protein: CASSLGTGDYGYTF.

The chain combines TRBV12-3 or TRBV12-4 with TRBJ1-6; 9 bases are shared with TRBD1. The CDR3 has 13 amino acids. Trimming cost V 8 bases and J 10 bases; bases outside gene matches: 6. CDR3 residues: CASLGTGNSPLHF. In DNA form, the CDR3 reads TGTGCCAGCCTGGGGACAGGGAACTCACCCCTCCACTTT.

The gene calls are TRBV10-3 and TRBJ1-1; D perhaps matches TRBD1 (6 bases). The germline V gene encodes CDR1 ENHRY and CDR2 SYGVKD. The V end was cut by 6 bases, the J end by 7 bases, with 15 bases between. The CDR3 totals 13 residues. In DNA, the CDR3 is TGTGCCATCAGGCGGTCAGGGGTTGATGAAGCTTTCTTT. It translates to CAIRRSGVDEAFF.

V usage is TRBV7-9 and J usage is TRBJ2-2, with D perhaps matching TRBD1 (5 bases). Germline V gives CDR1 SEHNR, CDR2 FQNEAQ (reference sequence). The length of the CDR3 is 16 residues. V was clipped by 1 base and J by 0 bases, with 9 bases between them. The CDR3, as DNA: TGTGCCAGCAGCTTAGGGCAGGGAACGAACACCGGGGAGCTGTTTTTT. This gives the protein CASSLGQGTNTGELFF.

This CDR3 is CASSRDRVSGGYTF. CDR3 coding DNA: TGCGCCAGCAGCCGCGACAGGGTATCCGGGGGCTACACCTTC. The rearrangement uses TRBV4-3 and TRBJ1-2; 7 bases are shared with TRBD1. This CDR3 has 14 residues. The junction had 10 bases not matched to a gene; V was cut back by 4 bases and J by 8 bases. Looked up from germline, CDR1 is LGHNA and CDR2 is YSLEER.

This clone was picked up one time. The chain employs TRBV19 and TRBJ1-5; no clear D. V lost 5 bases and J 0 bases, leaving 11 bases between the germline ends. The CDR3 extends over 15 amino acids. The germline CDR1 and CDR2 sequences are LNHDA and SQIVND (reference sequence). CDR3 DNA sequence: TGTGCCAGTAGTTGGGTGGGCAATAGCAATCAGCCCCAGCATTTT. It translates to CASSWVGNSNQPQHF.

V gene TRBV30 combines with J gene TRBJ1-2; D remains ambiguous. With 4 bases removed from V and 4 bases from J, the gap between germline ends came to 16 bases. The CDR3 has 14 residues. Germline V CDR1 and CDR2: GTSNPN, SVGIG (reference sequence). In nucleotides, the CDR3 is TGTGCCTGGATAGGAGGGCTGGGAACCTATGGCTACACCTTC. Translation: CAWIGGLGTYGYTF.

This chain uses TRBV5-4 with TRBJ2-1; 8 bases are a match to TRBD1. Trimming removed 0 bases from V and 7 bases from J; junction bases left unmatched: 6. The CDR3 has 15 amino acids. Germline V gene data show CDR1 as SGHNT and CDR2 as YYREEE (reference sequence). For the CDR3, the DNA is TGTGCCAGCAGCTTGGGTCAGGGGGCGGATAATGAGCAGTTCTTC. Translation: CASSLGQGADNEQFF.

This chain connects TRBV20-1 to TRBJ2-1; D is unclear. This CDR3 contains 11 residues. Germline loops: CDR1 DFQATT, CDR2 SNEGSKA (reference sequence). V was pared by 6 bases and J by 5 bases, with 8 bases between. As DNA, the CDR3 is TGCAGTGCCGACAACCACAATGAGCAGTTCTTC. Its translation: CSADNHNEQFF.

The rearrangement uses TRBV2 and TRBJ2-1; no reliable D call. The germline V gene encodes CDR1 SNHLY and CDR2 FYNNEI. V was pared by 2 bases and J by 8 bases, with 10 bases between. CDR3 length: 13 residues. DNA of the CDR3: TGTGCCAGCAGTGAACTGGGCCTCGATGAGCAGTTCTTC. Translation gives CASSELGLDEQFF.

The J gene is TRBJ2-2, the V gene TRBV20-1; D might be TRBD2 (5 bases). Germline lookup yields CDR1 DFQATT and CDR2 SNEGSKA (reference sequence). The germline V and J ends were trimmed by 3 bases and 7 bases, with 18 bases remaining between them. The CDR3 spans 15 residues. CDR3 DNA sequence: TGCAGTGCTAGTAGGTCCGGGGTTAGCAGCGGGGAGCTGTTTTTT. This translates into CSASRSGVSSGELFF.

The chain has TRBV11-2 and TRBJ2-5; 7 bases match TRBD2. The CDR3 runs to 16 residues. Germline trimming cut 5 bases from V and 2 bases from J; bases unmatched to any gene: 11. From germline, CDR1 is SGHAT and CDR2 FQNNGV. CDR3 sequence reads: CASSHQGLGKQETQYF. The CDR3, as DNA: TGTGCCAGCAGCCATCAAGGACTAGGGAAACAAGAGACCCAGTACTTC.

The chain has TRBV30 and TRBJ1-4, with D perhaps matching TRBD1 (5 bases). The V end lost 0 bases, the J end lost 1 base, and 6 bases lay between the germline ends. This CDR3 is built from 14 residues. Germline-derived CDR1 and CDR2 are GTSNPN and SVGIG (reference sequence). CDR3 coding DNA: TGTGCCTGGAGTGTGGGGGGAACTAATGAAAAACTGTTTTTT. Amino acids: CAWSVGGTNEKLFF.

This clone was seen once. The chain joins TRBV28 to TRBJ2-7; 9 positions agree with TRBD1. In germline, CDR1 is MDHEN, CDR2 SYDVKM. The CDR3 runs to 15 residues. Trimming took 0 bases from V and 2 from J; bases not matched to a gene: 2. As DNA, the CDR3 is TGTGCCAGCAGTTTATGGGACAGGGGCCCCTACGAGCAGTACTTC. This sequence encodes CASSLWDRGPYEQYF.

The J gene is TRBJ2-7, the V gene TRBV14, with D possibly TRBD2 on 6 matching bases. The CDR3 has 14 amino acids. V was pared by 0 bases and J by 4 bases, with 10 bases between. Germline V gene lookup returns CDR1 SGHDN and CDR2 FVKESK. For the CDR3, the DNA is TGTGCCAGCAGCCAAGAGGGACTCTCTTACGAGCAGTACTTC. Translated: CASSQEGLSYEQYF.

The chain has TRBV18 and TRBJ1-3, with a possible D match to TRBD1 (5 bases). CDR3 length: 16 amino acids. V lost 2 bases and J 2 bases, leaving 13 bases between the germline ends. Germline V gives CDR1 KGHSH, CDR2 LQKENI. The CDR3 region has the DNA TGTGCCAGCTCACCAAACTCTCAGGGTACTGGAAACACCATATATTTT. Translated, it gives CASSPNSQGTGNTIYF.

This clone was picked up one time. In DNA form, the CDR3 reads TGCGCCAGCAGCGCGGACGGGACAGGCTTAACCTACGAGCAGTACTTC. Translation: CASSADGTGLTYEQYF. The chain combines TRBV5-1 with TRBJ2-7, with TRBD1 identical over 8 bases. The CDR3 is 16 amino acids. The germline CDR1 and CDR2 sequences are SGHRS and YFSETQ. After removal of 4 bases from V and 2 bases from J, the junction contained 11 bases not matched to a gene. Using reference TRBV5-1 and TRBJ2-7 for the parts outside the CDR3, the full variable domain is KAGVTQTPRYLIKTRGQQVTLSCSPISGHRSVSWYQQTPGQGLQFLFEYFSETQRNKGNFPGRFSGRQFSNSRSEMNVSTLELGDSALYLCASSADGTGLTYEQYFGPGTRLTVT.

CDR3 in amino acids: CASSLKLTGGIVNTEAFF. CDR3 in DNA: TGCGCCAGCAGCTTGAAACTAACAGGGGGCATCGTGAACACTGAAGCTTTCTTT. The chain joins TRBV5-1 to TRBJ1-1; 9 nucleotides agree with TRBD1. V lost 1 base to trimming and J lost 0 bases; unmatched junction nucleotides: 10. The germline V gene has CDR1 SGHRS and CDR2 YFSETQ. CDR3 size: 18 residues.

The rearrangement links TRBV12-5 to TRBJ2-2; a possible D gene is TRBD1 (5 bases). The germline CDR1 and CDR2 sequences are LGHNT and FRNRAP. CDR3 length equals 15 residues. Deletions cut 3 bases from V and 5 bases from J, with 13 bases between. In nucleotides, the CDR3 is TGTGCTAGTGGTTTCTTCCAGGGTTTGACCGGGGAGCTGTTTTTT. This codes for CASGFFQGLTGELFF.

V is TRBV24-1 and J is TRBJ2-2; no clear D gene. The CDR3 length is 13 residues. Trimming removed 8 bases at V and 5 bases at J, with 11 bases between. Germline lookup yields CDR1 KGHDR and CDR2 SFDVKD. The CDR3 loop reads CATTKRETGELFF. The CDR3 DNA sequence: TGTGCCACCACCAAACGCGAGACCGGGGAGCTGTTTTTT.

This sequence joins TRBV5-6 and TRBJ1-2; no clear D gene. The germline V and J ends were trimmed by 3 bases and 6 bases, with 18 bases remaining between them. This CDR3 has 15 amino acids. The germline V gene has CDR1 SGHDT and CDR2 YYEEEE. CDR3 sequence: CASSSSPGSLHGYTF. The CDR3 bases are TGTGCCAGCAGCTCCTCTCCCGGGAGCTTACATGGCTACACCTTC.

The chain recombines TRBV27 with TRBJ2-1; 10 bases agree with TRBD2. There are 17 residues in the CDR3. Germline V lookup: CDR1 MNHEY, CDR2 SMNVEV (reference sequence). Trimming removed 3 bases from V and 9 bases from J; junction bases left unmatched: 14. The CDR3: CASSFFTSGGAAIEQFF. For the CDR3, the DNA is TGTGCCAGCAGTTTCTTTACGAGCGGGGGGGCAGCTATTGAGCAGTTCTTC.

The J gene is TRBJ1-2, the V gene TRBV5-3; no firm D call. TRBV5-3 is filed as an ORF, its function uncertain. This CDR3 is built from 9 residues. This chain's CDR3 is CRVVYGYTF. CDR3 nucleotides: TGTAGAGTCGTCTATGGCTACACCTTC.

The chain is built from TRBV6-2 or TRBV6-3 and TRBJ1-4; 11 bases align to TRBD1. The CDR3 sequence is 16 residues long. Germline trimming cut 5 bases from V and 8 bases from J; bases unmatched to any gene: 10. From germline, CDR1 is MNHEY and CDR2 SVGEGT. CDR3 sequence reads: CASSPDRGLLEEKLFF. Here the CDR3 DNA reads TGTGCCAGCAGTCCGGACAGGGGGCTTCTCGAAGAAAAACTGTTTTTT.

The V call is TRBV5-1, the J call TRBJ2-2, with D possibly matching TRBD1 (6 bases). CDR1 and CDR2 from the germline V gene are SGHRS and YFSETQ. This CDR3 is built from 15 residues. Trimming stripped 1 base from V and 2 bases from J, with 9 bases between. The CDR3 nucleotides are TGCGCCAGCAGCTTGAGGGACACAAACACCGGGGAGCTGTTTTTT. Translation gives CASSLRDTNTGELFF.

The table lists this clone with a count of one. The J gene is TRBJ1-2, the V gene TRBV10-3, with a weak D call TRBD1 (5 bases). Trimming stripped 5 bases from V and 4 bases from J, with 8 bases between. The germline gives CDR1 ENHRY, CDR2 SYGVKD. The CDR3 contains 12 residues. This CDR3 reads CAISSGSYGYTF. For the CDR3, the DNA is TGTGCCATCAGTTCAGGGTCCTATGGCTACACCTTC.

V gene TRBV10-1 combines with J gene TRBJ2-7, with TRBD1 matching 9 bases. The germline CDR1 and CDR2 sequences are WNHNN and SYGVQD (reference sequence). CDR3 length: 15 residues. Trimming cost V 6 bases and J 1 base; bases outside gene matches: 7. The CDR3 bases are TGCGCCAGCAGCCCGGGACAGGGTATATCCTACGAGCAGTACTTC. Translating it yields CASSPGQGISYEQYF.